Below, one T cell receptor (beta chain) is given with its context. Its antigen is as yet unknown. The sample belongs to a study of regulatory T cells in long-lasting Graves disease. For TCR beta, libraries came from iRepertoire HTBI primers and Arm-PCR of CDR3 regions. TCRdb analysed the multiplex PCR reads with MiXCR anew, one entry per CDR3 protein. The table has over 400,000 distinct CDR3 sequences, 14% seen once. General study findings and limits: Gene preferences differed: TRBV28, TRBJ1-2, TRBJ2-5 in persistent cases.

The germline V gene encodes CDR1 MGHDK and CDR2 SYGVNS. V dropped 4 bases and J dropped 3; count of bases not matched to a gene: 2. The CDR3 totals 13 residues. Time point reported: newly diagnosed GD, antithyroid drugs for less than 3 months. After RNA was extracted from PBMCs, the TCR library was made from it. This sample was also put to use in a study of T cells in Graves' hyperthyroidism and ophthalmopathy.

This sequence originates from a woman aged 45-65 years with Graves disease. The material sequenced was peripheral blood mononuclear cells (PBMCs), taken at new diagnosis, from a patient treated with antithyroid drugs. This chain connects TRBV25-1 to TRBJ2-7, with 8 bases identical to TRBD1. The DNA of the CDR3 is TGTGCCAGCAGTGCGACAGGGGACTACGAGCAGTACTTC. It codes for CASSATGDYEQYF.